The clone carrying this TCR beta chain was observed once. This sample is drawn from a study of blood T cell repertoires in COVID-19. Overall study: COVID-19 samples collected from the United States, Italy and Spain covered acute and convalescent phases. The analysed material was cDNA or gDNA that came from T cells, B-cell-depleted T cells, or PBMCs.

Participants were placed into cohorts based on the clinical history they reported. This CDR3 is 17 amino acids long. Germline-derived CDR1 and CDR2 are LGHDT and YNNKEL (reference sequence). J lost 6 bases, V lost 3 bases, and 13 bases had no gene match. Per the authors' pipeline: Amplifying reference gene primers gave estimates of nucleated cell counts. Method: immunoSEQ multiplex PCR; TCRdb's copy keeps in-frame clones and lacks some. The V and J calls and clone size were taken over from that table, and D and trimming were inferred from the DNA. The sample contains fewer than 250,000 clones, approximately 83% of which appear only once.

The chain employs TRBV3-1 (or the pseudogene TRBV3-2) and TRBJ2-4; TRBD1 matches at 8 bases. Input material: PBMCs or T cells enriched from blood (not recorded which). The clonotype originates from a woman aged 35 to 49 with acute COVID-19. The CDR3 bases are TGTGCCAGCAGCCAGGCTCGACAGGGGTTGGGTGGAAACATTCAGTACTTC. It translates to CASSQARQGLGGNIQYF.